The 23 T cell receptor beta chains listed next were all sequenced from one sample in a study of shared clonotypes between healthy human individuals. Generated by immunoSEQ multiplex PCR, the TCRdb table keeps only in-frame clones and is missing some. The sample includes roughly 2.2 million clones, roughly 92% of them seen just once. Sequencing input: naive CD4+ T cells from PBMCs. As for subset: CD45RA+ positively selected. The receptors stem from a man between 18 and 29 years old in good health. Some clones in this sample may be carry-over from other donors' samples.

This clone was seen a single time. The rearrangement joins TRBV2 to TRBJ1-5; D is undetermined. Germline CDR1 reads SNHLY; CDR2 reads FYNNEI. The CDR3 sequence is 14 residues long. Trimming removed 4 bases from V and 0 bases from J, with 7 bases in between. The CDR3 nucleotides are TGTGCCAGCAGTGCCCTCAATAGCAATCAGCCCCAGCATTTT. Translated, it gives CASSALNSNQPQHF.

The chain couples TRBV15 to TRBJ2-7; no clear D. CDR3 length equals 15 residues. The V end was cut by 1 base, the J end by 0 bases, with 10 bases between. Germline CDR1 is LNHNV and CDR2 is YYDKDF (reference sequence). CDR3 loop: CATSRAALGSYEQYF. In nucleotides, the CDR3 is TGTGCCACCAGCAGAGCGGCCCTCGGCTCCTACGAGCAGTACTTC. Variable domain in full (rest from reference TRBV15 and TRBJ2-7): DAMVIQNPRYQVTQFGKPVTLSCSQTLNHNVMYWYQQKSSQAPKLLFHYYDKDFNNEADTPDNFQSRRPNTSFCFLDIRSPGLGDTAMYLCATSRAALGSYEQYFGPGTRLTVT.

The rearrangement joins TRBV6-1 to TRBJ2-4; perhaps TRBD2 as D (6 bases). The CDR3 is made up of 15 amino acids. Germline CDR1 reads MNHNS; CDR2 reads SASEGT. The V end was cut by 6 bases, the J end by 7 bases, with 19 bases between. The CDR3 is CASSPGGTFNNIQYF. In DNA form, the CDR3 reads TGTGCCAGCAGCCCAGGCGGGACCTTCAATAACATTCAGTACTTC.

V gene TRBV9 combines with J gene TRBJ2-3; TRBD1 matches at 9 bases. Germline lookup yields CDR1 SGDLS and CDR2 YYNGEE. V dropped 4 bases and J dropped 4; count of bases not matched to a gene: 16. This CDR3 is 18 amino acids long. Written as DNA, the CDR3 is TGTGCCAGCAGCCCTACGGGGAGGCCGGGACAGGGCTCAGATACGCAGTATTTT. This codes for CASSPTGRPGQGSDTQYF.

This sequence joins TRBV29-1 and TRBJ2-7; possible D gene TRBD1, 6 bases. The CDR3 is 13 residues long. Germline lookup yields CDR1 SQVTM and CDR2 ANQGSEA. Trimming took off 5 bases at V and 10 bases at J, with 21 bases between the two ends. The CDR3 is CSVRHNRDTRQYF. The CDR3 region has the DNA TGCAGCGTTAGACACAACCGGGACACGAGACAGTACTTC.

The chain joins TRBV30 to TRBJ1-2; D is ambiguous. V shed 4 bases and J shed 6 bases, with 15 bases lying between them. CDR3 size: 13 residues. CDR1 GTSNPN and CDR2 SVGIG come from the germline V gene (reference sequence). CDR3 loop: CAWTPGSSNGYTF. In DNA form, the CDR3 reads TGTGCCTGGACCCCGGGCTCCAGTAATGGCTACACCTTC.

The rearrangement joins TRBV6-6 to TRBJ1-1; TRBD1 matches 7 bases. This CDR3 contains 14 residues. V was pared by 7 bases and J by 1 base, with 6 bases of the junction left unmatched. The germline V gene encodes CDR1 MNHNY and CDR2 SVGAGI (reference sequence). CDR3 bases: TGTGCCAGCAAAAAAGGACAGGCGAACACTGAAGCTTTCTTT. Its protein is CASKKGQANTEAFF.

There are a few counts of this clone. The chain carries TRBV7-6 and TRBJ2-1; 10 bases are a match to TRBD2. The germline gives CDR1 SGHVS, CDR2 FNYEAQ. The CDR3 is 16 residues long. The V gene end was trimmed by 5 bases and the J gene end by 11 bases; junction bases not matched to a gene: 15. The CDR3 sequence: CASSNAWTSGGGKQFF. In nucleotides, the CDR3 is TGTGCCAGCAGCAATGCGTGGACTAGCGGCGGCGGGAAGCAGTTCTTC.

In this sample, this clone turned up once. The sample holds other DNA sequences that translate to the same CDR3. V usage is TRBV18 and J usage is TRBJ2-2; no reliable D call. Trimming shortened V by 0 bases and J by 1 base, and 3 bases separated the two germline ends. The V gene's germline CDR1 is KGHSH and CDR2 LQKENI. This CDR3 is 14 amino acids long. The CDR3: CASSPPGNTGELFF. The DNA of the CDR3 is TGTGCCAGCTCACCACCAGGGAACACCGGGGAGCTGTTTTTT.

The rearrangement joins TRBV29-1 to TRBJ2-5; 8 nucleotides line up with TRBD1. V was clipped by 7 bases and J by 4 bases; unmatched bases: 5. The CDR3 covers 12 residues. CDR1 SQVTM and CDR2 ANQGSEA come from the germline V gene. CDR3 loop: CSAGQGGETQYF. CDR3 DNA sequence: TGCAGCGCCGGACAGGGAGGAGAGACCCAGTACTTC. The full variable domain, completed using reference TRBV29-1 and TRBJ2-5, is SAVISQKPSRDICQRGTSLTIQCQVDSQVTMMFWYRQQPGQSLTLIATANQGSEATYESGFVIDKFPISRPNLTFSTLTVSNMSPEDSSIYLCSAGQGGETQYFGPGTRLLVL.

The V call is TRBV2, the J call TRBJ1-5; TRBD1 is a possible D gene (6 bases). This CDR3 contains 16 residues. V was cut by 4 bases and J by 5 bases, with 18 bases left in between. Germline CDR1 reads SNHLY; CDR2 reads FYNNEI. The CDR3 sequence: CASSVSMGGGDQPQHF. CDR3 in DNA: TGTGCCAGCAGTGTCAGCATGGGGGGCGGAGATCAGCCCCAGCATTTT.

The chain is built from TRBV28 and TRBJ2-3; 12 nucleotides align to TRBD2. From germline, CDR1 is MDHEN and CDR2 SYDVKM. The CDR3 runs 17 residues. V lost 6 bases to trimming and J lost 1 base; unmatched junction nucleotides: 8. CDR3 sequence reads: CASSTSGRTSRTDTQYF. CDR3 nucleotide sequence: TGTGCCAGCAGCACTAGCGGGAGGACCTCTCGCACAGATACGCAGTATTTT. The full variable domain, its missing parts supplied by reference TRBV28 and TRBJ2-3, is DVKVTQSSRYLVKRTGEKVFLECVQDMDHENMFWYRQDPGLGLRLIYFSYDVKMKEKGDIPEGYSVSREKKERFSLILESASTNQTSMYLCASSTSGRTSRTDTQYFGPGTRLTVL.

The chain has TRBV19 and TRBJ1-3; no clear D. The CDR3 is made up of 14 amino acids. Germline V gives CDR1 LNHDA, CDR2 SQIVND (reference sequence). The V gene lost 7 bases and the J gene lost 0 bases, with 10 bases spanning the gap. CDR3 coding DNA: TGTGCCAGTAAGCAGGCCTACTCTGGAAACACCATATATTTT. It codes for CASKQAYSGNTIYF.

J is TRBJ1-4 and V is TRBV5-1; TRBD1 matches 7 bases. V dropped 4 bases and J dropped 3; count of bases not matched to a gene: 9. The CDR3 totals 16 residues. Germline V gene lookup returns CDR1 SGHRS and CDR2 YFSETQ. For the CDR3, the DNA is TGCGCCAGCAGCCCACAGGGGCAGGGGGCTAATGAAAAACTGTTTTTT. This sequence encodes CASSPQGQGANEKLFF.

Only one count was recorded for this clone. This rearrangement joins TRBV5-1 to TRBJ2-5, with 8 bases lining up with TRBD1. Trimming removed 3 bases from V and 3 bases from J; junction bases left unmatched: 7. CDR3 size: 15 residues. Germline V gives CDR1 SGHRS, CDR2 YFSETQ. The CDR3 here is CASSSSGGGEETQYF. The CDR3 region has the DNA TGCGCCAGCAGCTCATCAGGGGGCGGCGAAGAGACCCAGTACTTC.

J is TRBJ2-1 and V is TRBV11-3, with D perhaps matching TRBD1 (5 bases). V gave up 1 base and J gave up 5 bases, with 18 bases separating them. This CDR3 is 17 amino acids long. Germline V lookup: CDR1 SGHNT, CDR2 YENEEA. The CDR3 sequence is CASSLGDGALGHNEQFF. DNA of the CDR3: TGTGCCAGCAGCTTAGGGGATGGGGCTTTGGGGCACAATGAGCAGTTCTTC.

This rearrangement joins TRBV4-1 to TRBJ2-1; D is unresolved. The V gene's germline CDR1 is MGHRA and CDR2 YSYEKL. Trimming removed 1 base from V and 4 bases from J, with 8 bases in between. This CDR3 contains 14 residues. The CDR3 sequence is CASSQVYGYNEQFF. CDR3 coding DNA: TGCGCCAGCAGCCAAGTCTACGGATACAATGAGCAGTTCTTC.

This chain uses TRBV10-3 with TRBJ1-4; 7 bases are shared with TRBD1. Germline CDR1 is ENHRY and CDR2 is SYGVKD. This CDR3 is 16 amino acids long. V shed 5 bases, J shed 3 bases, and the junction held 9 bases outside the gene matches. CDR3 region: CAISRNPGQPNEKLFF. CDR3 sequence (DNA): TGTGCCATCAGTAGAAACCCGGGACAGCCTAATGAAAAACTGTTTTTT.

J is TRBJ1-1 and V is TRBV25-1; 9 bases map to TRBD1. V trimming: 1 base; J trimming: 7 bases; junction bases outside the gene matches: 4. The CDR3 is made up of 14 amino acids. Germline CDR1 is MGHDK and CDR2 is SYGVNS. The CDR3 DNA sequence: TGTGCCAGCAGTGAATCGGGGACAGGGCATGAAGCTTTCTTT. It yields the protein CASSESGTGHEAFF. Full variable domain (outside the CDR3, taken from reference TRBV25-1 and TRBJ1-1): EADIYQTPRYLVIGTGKKITLECSQTMGHDKMYWYQQDPGMELHLIHYSYGVNSTEKGDLSSESTVSRIRTEHFPLTLESARPSHTSQYLCASSESGTGHEAFFGQGTRLTVV.

This chain links TRBV30 with TRBJ2-1; TRBD2 matches at 9 bases. The CDR3 sequence is 15 residues long. Losses at the gene ends were 0 bases for V and 8 bases for J; bases not matched to a gene: 8. Germline V CDR1 and CDR2: GTSNPN, SVGIG (reference sequence). The CDR3 DNA reads TGTGCCTGGAGTGTTAGTAGCGGGAGTTTCTATGAGCAGTTCTTC. As protein: CAWSVSSGSFYEQFF.

This rearrangement joins TRBV15 to TRBJ1-1, with no clear D. Trimming pared 9 bases from V and 0 bases from J, leaving 11 bases between. Per germline, CDR1 LNHNV and CDR2 YYDKDF (reference sequence). This CDR3 is 13 amino acids long. CDR3 region: CATEAHLNTEAFF. CDR3 DNA sequence: TGTGCCACGGAGGCACACCTGAACACTGAAGCTTTCTTT.

The chain couples TRBV5-1 to TRBJ2-7; D might be TRBD1 or TRBD2, each matching 5 bases. The CDR3 length is 15 residues. Per germline, CDR1 SGHRS and CDR2 YFSETQ. Trimming took off 1 base at V and 4 bases at J, with 15 bases between the two ends. The CDR3 bases are TGCGCCAGCAGCTTGACGGGGACCCCTGTATACGAGCAGTACTTC. Amino acid sequence: CASSLTGTPVYEQYF.

This rearrangement joins TRBV5-1 to TRBJ2-7, with 9 positions matching TRBD1. The CDR3 runs to 12 residues. The ends lost 7 bases at V and 4 bases at J; junction bases unmatched: 3. CDR1 is SGHRS, CDR2 YFSETQ, per germline. The CDR3 bases are TGCGCCAGCGGGACAGGGAGATACGAGCAGTACTTC. It is translated as CASGTGRYEQYF.